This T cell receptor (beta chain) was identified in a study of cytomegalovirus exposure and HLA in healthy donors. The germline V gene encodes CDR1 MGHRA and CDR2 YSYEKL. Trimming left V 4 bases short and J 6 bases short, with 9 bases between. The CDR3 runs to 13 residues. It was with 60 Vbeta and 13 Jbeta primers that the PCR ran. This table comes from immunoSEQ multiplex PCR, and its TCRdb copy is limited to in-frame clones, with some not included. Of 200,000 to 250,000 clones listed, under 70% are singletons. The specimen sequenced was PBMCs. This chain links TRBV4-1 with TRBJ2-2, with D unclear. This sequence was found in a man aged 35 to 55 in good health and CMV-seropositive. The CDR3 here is CASSLWAAGELFF. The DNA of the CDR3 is TGCGCCAGCAGCCTATGGGCCGCCGGGGAGCTGTTTTTT.